Listed below are T cell receptor beta chains from one sample, sequenced in a study of follicular helper T cells after annual influenza vaccination. TCRdb keeps only in-frame clones here, not all; method: immunoSEQ multiplex PCR. The data contain roughly 15,000 clones, 65% to 85% of them seen just once; the ten biggest clones take up under 1.5%. Here the sequenced sample was CXCR5+ CD38- circulating T follicular helper cells from blood, taken 7 days after influenza vaccination. The source of these receptors is an adult who received the influenza vaccine. Both conserved end residues are part of each CDR3. D genes are given only for firm matches. Size tells how often a clone was seen (once, few, many) or the class of an expanded clone, and some rows leave it out.

V gene: TRBV18; J gene: TRBJ1-5; D gene: TRBD1; clone size: .; CDR3 DNA: TGTGCCAGCTCACAAGCAGGGGGCCATCAGCCCCAGCATTTT; CDR3 protein: CASSQAGGHQPQHF
V gene: TRBV10-2; J gene: TRBJ2-1; D gene: .; clone size: once; CDR3 DNA: TGCGCCAGCAGGCCCCTCGGGGCTAAAGGGGGTGGTGAGCAGTTCTTC; CDR3 protein: CASRPLGAKGGGEQFF
V gene: TRBV5-4; J gene: TRBJ1-2; D gene: .; clone size: .; CDR3 DNA: TGTGCCAGCAGCCCACCCCCAGGGAATGGCTACACCTTC; CDR3 protein: CASSPPPGNGYTF
V gene: TRBV6-4; J gene: TRBJ1-5; D gene: .; clone size: .; CDR3 DNA: TGTGCCAGCAGTGACTCGACCTACTATAGCAATCAGCCCCAGCATTTT; CDR3 protein: CASSDSTYYSNQPQHF
V gene: TRBV18; J gene: TRBJ1-1; D gene: .; clone size: .; CDR3 DNA: TGTGCCAGCTCACCACGGCATGGGAGGGACACTGAAGCTTTCTTT; CDR3 protein: CASSPRHGRDTEAFF
V gene: TRBV6-1; J gene: TRBJ1-5; D gene: .; clone size: .; CDR3 DNA: TGTGCCAGCAGAAATGCGGGCAATCAGCCCCAGCATTTT; CDR3 protein: CASRNAGNQPQHF
V gene: TRBV7-3; J gene: TRBJ2-6; D gene: TRBD2; clone size: .; CDR3 DNA: TGTGCCAGCAGCCTAGCGGGGGGGCCTGGGGCCAACGTCCTGACTTTC; CDR3 protein: CASSLAGGPGANVLTF
V gene: TRBV14; J gene: TRBJ2-5; D gene: TRBD2; clone size: .; CDR3 DNA: TGTGCCAGCAGCCTCCTGGCGGGAGGTGGGGAGACCCAGTACTTC; CDR3 protein: CASSLLAGGGETQYF
V gene: TRBV6-5; J gene: TRBJ2-4; D gene: TRBD2; clone size: .; CDR3 DNA: TGTGCCAGCAGCTCTCCGACTAGCGGTACTAACATTCAGTACTTC; CDR3 protein: CASSSPTSGTNIQYF
V gene: TRBV5-1; J gene: TRBJ1-2; D gene: .; clone size: .; CDR3 DNA: TGCGCCAGCAGCTTGGGAGACACCTATGGCTACACCTTC; CDR3 protein: CASSLGDTYGYTF
V gene: TRBV5-1; J gene: TRBJ2-1; D gene: TRBD1; clone size: .; CDR3 DNA: TGCGCCAGCAGCCCGAAGACAGGGTACAATGAGCAGTTCTTC; CDR3 protein: CASSPKTGYNEQFF
V gene: TRBV2; J gene: TRBJ1-1; D gene: .; clone size: .; CDR3 DNA: TGTGCCAGCAGTCGACAGTCAATGAACACTGAAGCTTTCTTT; CDR3 protein: CASSRQSMNTEAFF
V gene: TRBV28; J gene: TRBJ2-7; D gene: TRBD2; clone size: .; CDR3 DNA: TGTGCCAGCGCTAGCGGGGGAACCTACGAGCAGTACTTC; CDR3 protein: CASASGGTYEQYF
V gene: TRBV14; J gene: TRBJ2-7; D gene: .; clone size: .; CDR3 DNA: TGTGCCAGCAGCCCCCTAGGGGGACGTAACTACGAGCAGTACTTC; CDR3 protein: CASSPLGGRNYEQYF
V gene: TRBV6-6; J gene: TRBJ1-2; D gene: TRBD1; clone size: .; CDR3 DNA: TGTGCCAGCACCAACACCCAGGGGGCACCCTATGGCTACACCTTC; CDR3 protein: CASTNTQGAPYGYTF
V gene: TRBV18; J gene: TRBJ2-7; D gene: .; clone size: .; CDR3 DNA: TGTGCCAGCTCACCGGGCGGGTGGCCGGAATACGAGCAGTACTTC; CDR3 protein: CASSPGGWPEYEQYF
V gene: TRBV5-6; J gene: TRBJ1-3; D gene: .; clone size: .; CDR3 DNA: TGTGCCAGCAGCTTGAACAGTGGAAACACCATATATTTT; CDR3 protein: CASSLNSGNTIYF
V gene: TRBV5-6; J gene: TRBJ2-7; D gene: .; clone size: .; CDR3 DNA: TGTGCCAGCAGCTTGCCAGGCCGGATGGGCTACGAGCAGTACTTC; CDR3 protein: CASSLPGRMGYEQYF
V gene: TRBV5-4; J gene: TRBJ2-7; D gene: TRBD2; clone size: once; CDR3 DNA: TGTGCCAGCAGCGACGGACTAGCGGGAGGCGTCTACGAGCAGTACTTC; CDR3 protein: CASSDGLAGGVYEQYF
V gene: TRBV14; J gene: TRBJ1-6; D gene: TRBD1; clone size: few; CDR3 DNA: TGTGCCAGCAGCCAAGGGGGGACAGGGAATTCACCCCTCCACTTT; CDR3 protein: CASSQGGTGNSPLHF
V gene: TRBV29-1; J gene: TRBJ2-3; D gene: TRBD2; clone size: .; CDR3 DNA: TGCAGCGTTTACGGGAGGGCAGAAAGCACAGATACGCAGTATTTT; CDR3 protein: CSVYGRAESTDTQYF
V gene: TRBV4-1; J gene: TRBJ2-3; D gene: TRBD2; clone size: .; CDR3 DNA: TGCGCCAGCAGAACGGGGGGGAACACAGATACGCAGTATTTT; CDR3 protein: CASRTGGNTDTQYF
V gene: TRBV10-2; J gene: TRBJ2-1; D gene: .; clone size: .; CDR3 DNA: TGCGCCAGCAGTGATAGGGGGACCGCTGGGGGTGAGCAGTTCTTC; CDR3 protein: CASSDRGTAGGEQFF
V gene: TRBV7-9; J gene: TRBJ2-5; D gene: TRBD1; clone size: .; CDR3 DNA: TGTGCCAGCAGCCCTCGGGACAGGACCCCAGGGACCCAGTACTTC; CDR3 protein: CASSPRDRTPGTQYF
V gene: TRBV15; J gene: TRBJ1-3; D gene: .; clone size: .; CDR3 DNA: TGTGCCACCAGCAGGGCACCGGGGGGGTCTGGAAACACCATATATTTT; CDR3 protein: CATSRAPGGSGNTIYF
V gene: TRBV2; J gene: TRBJ1-1; D gene: .; clone size: .; CDR3 DNA: TGTGCCAGCAGTGACCCCAGGCTGGAAGCTTTCTTT; CDR3 protein: CASSDPRLEAFF
V gene: TRBV19; J gene: TRBJ2-1; D gene: .; clone size: once; CDR3 DNA: TGTGCCACCTCAGAGGGGGCTAGCGGGTTATACAATGAGCAGTTCTTC; CDR3 protein: CATSEGASGLYNEQFF
V gene: TRBV29-1; J gene: TRBJ2-2; D gene: .; clone size: .; CDR3 DNA: TGCAGCGTTAGGAGCGGGCCCACTTTAACGGGGGAGCTGTTTTTT; CDR3 protein: CSVRSGPTLTGELFF
V gene: TRBV19; J gene: TRBJ2-1; D gene: .; clone size: .; CDR3 DNA: TGTGCCAGTAGTATACGAAGTAGCGCCTACAATGAGCAGTTCTTC; CDR3 protein: CASSIRSSAYNEQFF
V gene: TRBV7-9; J gene: TRBJ2-5; D gene: TRBD2; clone size: .; CDR3 DNA: TGTGCCAGCAGCTTATTATCGACGGGAGGGACCCAGTACTTC; CDR3 protein: CASSLLSTGGTQYF
V gene: TRBV19; J gene: TRBJ1-5; D gene: TRBD1; clone size: few; CDR3 DNA: TGTGCCAGTAGCCACTCGGGACAGGGGAGAGGGTTCGGCAATCAGCCCCAGCATTTT; CDR3 protein: CASSHSGQGRGFGNQPQHF
V gene: TRBV5-1; J gene: TRBJ2-2; D gene: TRBD1; clone size: .; CDR3 DNA: TGCGCCAGCAGCTCCCCCGGGACAGGTTCCGACACCGGGGAGCTGTTTTTT; CDR3 protein: CASSSPGTGSDTGELFF
V gene: TRBV7-9; J gene: TRBJ2-1; D gene: TRBD2; clone size: .; CDR3 DNA: TGTGCCAGCAGCGCCTTGCTAGCGGGAGTTGGGAATGAGCAGTTCTTC; CDR3 protein: CASSALLAGVGNEQFF
V gene: TRBV7-3; J gene: TRBJ1-6; D gene: TRBD1; clone size: .; CDR3 DNA: TGTGCCAGCAGCTTAAGTACTGGGGGACAGGGGAATTCACCCCTCCACTTT; CDR3 protein: CASSLSTGGQGNSPLHF
V gene: TRBV7-8; J gene: TRBJ2-3; D gene: TRBD2; clone size: .; CDR3 DNA: TGTGCCAGCAGCTTAGTGTTCGCGGGGGGGCCAGATACGCAGTATTTT; CDR3 protein: CASSLVFAGGPDTQYF
V gene: TRBV28; J gene: TRBJ1-3; D gene: .; clone size: few; CDR3 DNA: TGTGCCAGCAGTGGGGGGGATGTGAGAAACACCATATATTTT; CDR3 protein: CASSGGDVRNTIYF
V gene: TRBV4-2; J gene: TRBJ1-6; D gene: .; clone size: .; CDR3 DNA: TGTGCCAGCAGCCACGCCGGGACAACCAGTAATTCACCCCTCCACTTT; CDR3 protein: CASSHAGTTSNSPLHF
V gene: TRBV28; J gene: TRBJ2-5; D gene: .; clone size: .; CDR3 DNA: TGTGCCAGCAGCCCACCTATGGGACGACTAGACAAAGAGACCCAGTACTTC; CDR3 protein: CASSPPMGRLDKETQYF
V gene: TRBV5-6; J gene: TRBJ1-1; D gene: TRBD1; clone size: .; CDR3 DNA: TGTGCCAGCCAGTCCGAGACAGGGGCCAGTGGGACTGAAGCTTTCTTT; CDR3 protein: CASQSETGASGTEAFF
V gene: TRBV5-4; J gene: TRBJ1-2; D gene: .; clone size: .; CDR3 DNA: TGTGCCAGCAGTAGTCAACAGGGCCATAACTATGGCTACACCTTC; CDR3 protein: CASSSQQGHNYGYTF
V gene: TRBV5-1; J gene: TRBJ2-3; D gene: TRBD2; clone size: .; CDR3 DNA: TGCGCCAGCAGCTTGGGATCTAGCGGGGCTGCAGATACGCAGTATTTT; CDR3 protein: CASSLGSSGAADTQYF
V gene: TRBV27; J gene: TRBJ2-5; D gene: .; clone size: .; CDR3 DNA: TGTGCCACCTCAGACGGTACGGGGAAGACTCAGTACTTC; CDR3 protein: CATSDGTGKTQYF
V gene: TRBV5-1; J gene: TRBJ2-1; D gene: .; clone size: .; CDR3 DNA: TGCGCCAGCAGCTCGAAGAGCTCCTACAATGAGCAGTTCTTC; CDR3 protein: CASSSKSSYNEQFF
V gene: TRBV18; J gene: TRBJ1-2; D gene: .; clone size: .; CDR3 DNA: TGTGCCAGCTCACTGACCGGGACACCTGGCGAAGGCTACACCTTC; CDR3 protein: CASSLTGTPGEGYTF
V gene: TRBV6-1; J gene: TRBJ2-7; D gene: .; clone size: .; CDR3 DNA: TGTGCCAGCAGTGAACGCGGGGGCCCCTACGAGCAGTACTTC; CDR3 protein: CASSERGGPYEQYF
V gene: TRBV18; J gene: TRBJ1-2; D gene: .; clone size: .; CDR3 DNA: TGTGCCAGCTCCAATAATATCCGGGAGCATGGCTACACCTTC; CDR3 protein: CASSNNIREHGYTF